The 30 T cell receptor beta chains reported below all come from one sample, sequenced in a study of blood T cells in healthy people across ages. The authors ran a second PCR of 7 to 11 cycles using a sample-barcoded 5' primer and a J-beta primer mix. In TCRdb, the 5' RACE reads were re-called with MiXCR into one record per CDR3 protein. The table shows some 760,000 distinct CDR3 sequences, with approximately 25% occurring only once. This sample was shared with a second study, whose subject was T cells of mothers and their children.

Sample: blood. These receptors all stem from a boy between 5 and 17 years old in good health.

In this sample, this clonotype turned up many times. J is TRBJ2-7 and V is TRBV7-9; 7 bases are shared with TRBD1. The CDR3 sequence is 12 residues long. After removal of 6 bases from V and 3 bases from J, the junction contained 2 bases not matched to a gene. The germline V gene encodes CDR1 SEHNR and CDR2 FQNEAQ (reference sequence). CDR3 bases: TGTGCCAGCAGGGGGACAGACTACGAGCAGTACTTC. Residues: CASRGTDYEQYF. Full variable domain (remainder filled in from reference TRBV7-9 and TRBJ2-7): DTGVSQNPRHKITKRGQNVTFRCDPISEHNRLYWYRQTLGQGPEFLTYFQNEAQLEKSRLLSDRFSAERPKGSFSTLEIQRTEQGDSAMYLCASRGTDYEQYFGPGTRLTVT.

The chain carries TRBV11-1 and TRBJ1-2; 9 bases align to TRBD1. V shed 6 bases and J 6 bases; nucleotides not matched to a gene: 2. The germline V gene encodes CDR1 SGHAT and CDR2 FQDESV (reference sequence). The CDR3 loop spans 12 amino acids. CDR3 bases: TGTGCCAGCAGACGGACAGGGGATGGCTACACCTTC. It translates to CASRRTGDGYTF.

There are many counts of this clonotype. A read error may account for a junction end that differs from germline. V and J are TRBV7-7 and TRBJ2-5; TRBD1 matches 9 bases. Per the germline V gene, CDR1 is SSHAT and CDR2 is FNYEAQ (reference sequence). The CDR3 loop spans 14 amino acids. The CDR3 DNA reads as TGTGCTAGCAGCTCAACAGGGGGCGAAGAGACCCAGTACTTC. Amino acids: CASSSTGGEETQYF. The full variable domain, rest sourced from reference TRBV7-7 and TRBJ2-5, is GAGVSQSPRYKVTKRGQDVTLRCDPISSHATLYWYQQALGQGPEFLTYFNYEAQPDKSGLPSDRFSAERPEGSISTLTIQRTEQRDSAMYRCASSSTGGEETQYFGPGTRLLVL.

This chain uses TRBV20-1 with TRBJ2-7; D gene uncertain. The CDR3 loop spans 13 amino acids. V was pared by 3 bases and J by 3 bases, with 12 bases between. Germline V gives CDR1 DFQATT, CDR2 SNEGSKA (reference sequence). CDR3 residues: CSASTDENYEQYF. The CDR3 region has the DNA TGCAGTGCTAGTACGGACGAGAACTACGAGCAGTACTTC.

Turning to this clonotype: An end of the junction differs from the germline gene, which may be a read error. The gene calls are TRBV6-1 and TRBJ2-7, with D hard to call. The germline V gene has CDR1 MNHNS and CDR2 SASEGT. The CDR3 extends over 14 amino acids. The CDR3 here is CASGEDLRPGEQYF. The CDR3 DNA reads as TGTGCCAGCGGTGAAGACTTACGCCCCGGGGAGCAGTACTTC.

This clonotype has only a few counts. The gene calls are TRBV4-1 and TRBJ1-1; D perhaps matches TRBD1 (5 bases). This CDR3 comprises 15 residues. CDR1 is MGHRA and CDR2 is YSYEKL in the germline V gene. V dropped 3 bases and J dropped 3 bases, with 14 bases sitting between them. This chain's CDR3 is CASSHQPLGDTEAFF. CDR3 bases: TGCGCCAGCAGCCACCAACCCTTAGGGGACACTGAAGCTTTCTTT.

The chain joins TRBV2 to TRBJ2-1, with 9 bases aligning to TRBD2. CDR3 size: 14 residues. Trimming at V came to 7 bases and at J to 2 bases, leaving 3 bases not matched to a gene. Per germline, CDR1 SNHLY and CDR2 FYNNEI. CDR3 amino acids: CASTSGEAYNEQFF. The CDR3 DNA reads as TGTGCCAGCACTAGCGGGGAGGCCTACAATGAGCAGTTCTTC.

The table lists this clonotype with a few counts. The chain carries TRBV20-1 and TRBJ2-7, with 14 bases identical to TRBD2. V gave up 6 bases and J gave up 6 bases; unmatched junction bases: 10. CDR1 DFQATT and CDR2 SNEGSKA come from the germline V gene (reference sequence). CDR3 length equals 15 residues. CDR3 in DNA: TGCAGTGCACAGCCGGGACTAGCGGGAGAAGGCGAGCAGTACTTC. Amino acids: CSAQPGLAGEGEQYF.

This clonotype occurred a few times. The chain couples TRBV29-1 to TRBJ1-1, with 8 bases identical to TRBD1. The V gene's germline CDR1 is SQVTM and CDR2 ANQGSEA. V dropped 7 bases and J dropped 0; count of bases not matched to a gene: 4. This CDR3 has 13 residues. The CDR3 DNA is TGCAGCGCCCACAGGGGGATGAACACTGAAGCTTTCTTT. Its translation: CSAHRGMNTEAFF.

Comments on this clonotype: At one boundary the junction diverges from the germline segment, which might be a read error. The genes are TRBV3-1 and TRBJ2-3, with 7 bases lining up with TRBD1. The CDR3 totals 15 residues. CDR1 and CDR2 from the germline V gene are LGHDT and YNNKEL (reference sequence). The DNA of the CDR3 is TGTGCCAGCAGCTATGGTATAGGGGGCACGGATACGCAGTATTTT. Encoded protein: CASSYGIGGTDTQYF.

This clonotype was seen only a few times. The chain employs TRBV27 and TRBJ2-5; no firm D call. The end of the DNA is better explained by TRBJ2-7, so the J call may be wrong. Germline CDR1 and CDR2: MNHEY and SMNVEV (reference sequence). There are 16 residues in the CDR3. The CDR3, as DNA: TGTGCCAGCAGTTTATATCCGGCTACCCGATTCTACGAGCAGTACTTC. This gives the protein CASSLYPATRFYEQYF.

This clonotype was counted only a few times. The rearrangement uses TRBV19 and TRBJ2-1; D remains unclear. V lost 4 bases and J 1 base, leaving 8 bases between the germline ends. CDR3 size: 14 residues. CDR1 and CDR2 (germline): LNHDA, SQIVND (reference sequence). In DNA, the CDR3 is TGTGCCAGTAGTACGTCACCATCCTACAATGAGCAGTTCTTC. This gives the protein CASSTSPSYNEQFF. The whole variable domain, filled in from reference TRBV19 and TRBJ2-1, reads DGGITQSPKYLFRKEGQNVTLSCEQNLNHDAMYWYRQDPGQGLRLIYYSQIVNDFQKGDIAEGYSVSREKKESFPLTVTSAQKNPTAFYLCASSTSPSYNEQFFGPGTRLTVL.

This clonotype was seen a handful of times. The rearrangement links TRBV5-4 to TRBJ2-3, with 10 bases fitting TRBD2. The CDR3 consists of 16 residues. The germline V gene has CDR1 SGHNT and CDR2 YYREEE (reference sequence). Germline trimming cut 4 bases from V and 12 bases from J; bases unmatched to any gene: 17. Here the CDR3 DNA reads TGTGCCAGCAGCCCCCGGACCAGCGGGGGGGCCAGGATCCAGTATTTT. Its protein product is CASSPRTSGGARIQYF.

This chain connects TRBV7-2 to TRBJ1-1; D gene unclear. Between the trimmed V and J ends, which lost 2 bases and 11 bases, there was a span of 6 bases. The CDR3 has 10 residues. Germline V lookup: CDR1 SGHTA, CDR2 FQGNSA. The CDR3 coding sequence is TGTGCCAGCAGCTTACCTCCCGCTTTCTTT. It is translated as CASSLPPAFF.

The rearrangement uses TRBV28 and TRBJ2-1, with D hard to call. The CDR3 has 13 residues. V lost 6 bases, J lost 8 bases, and 14 bases lay in between. Germline assignment: CDR1 MDHEN and CDR2 SYDVKM. The CDR3 sequence: CASSADWLHEQFF. The CDR3 DNA follows: TGTGCCAGCAGCGCTGATTGGCTCCATGAGCAGTTCTTC. Full variable domain (remainder filled in from reference TRBV28 and TRBJ2-1): DVKVTQSSRYLVKRTGEKVFLECVQDMDHENMFWYRQDPGLGLRLIYFSYDVKMKEKGDIPEGYSVSREKKERFSLILESASTNQTSMYLCASSADWLHEQFFGPGTRLTVL.

In its sample, this clonotype was seen once. The J gene is TRBJ2-3, the V gene TRBV3-1, with D perhaps matching TRBD2 (6 bases). This CDR3 contains 14 residues. Germline V gene data show CDR1 as LGHDT and CDR2 as YNNKEL (reference sequence). V was cut by 4 bases and J by 5 bases, with 13 bases left in between. CDR3 nucleotide sequence: TGTGCCAGCAGCCGAGCTGAAGCGGGAGATACGCAGTATTTT. Protein product: CASSRAEAGDTQYF.

This clonotype was observed a handful of times. The chain combines TRBV10-3 with TRBJ1-3; no firm D call. The V and J ends lost 1 base and 6 bases respectively, with 7 bases between them. The germline V gene has CDR1 ENHRY and CDR2 SYGVKD. The length of the CDR3 is 13 residues. This chain's CDR3 is CAISEFGENTIYF. CDR3 sequence (DNA): TGTGCCATCAGTGAGTTTGGGGAAAACACCATATATTTT.

This clonotype was seen a handful of times. The V gene is TRBV11-2, the J gene TRBJ2-3; possible D gene TRBD2, 5 bases. V shed 0 bases and J shed 2 bases, with 12 bases lying between them. Germline-derived CDR1 and CDR2 are SGHAT and FQNNGV. The length of the CDR3 is 16 residues. CDR3 sequence reads: CASSLDLASPTDTQYF. In nucleotides, the CDR3 is TGTGCCAGCAGCTTAGATCTAGCCTCGCCCACAGATACGCAGTATTTT.

The V call is TRBV7-9, the J call TRBJ1-1, with a possible D match to TRBD1 (6 bases). V lost 3 bases, J lost 0 bases, and 11 bases lay in between. Germline CDR1 SEHNR, CDR2 FQNEAQ (reference sequence). This CDR3 spans 15 amino acids. CDR3 region: CASSFRTDMNTEAFF. The CDR3 region has the DNA TGTGCCAGCAGCTTCCGGACAGACATGAACACTGAAGCTTTCTTT.

The chain recombines TRBV19 with TRBJ2-5; the D is unclear. V was shortened by 3 bases and J by 2 bases, with 13 bases between the two germline ends. The CDR3 has 15 residues. The germline CDR1 and CDR2 sequences are LNHDA and SQIVND (reference sequence). The DNA for the CDR3 is TGTGCCAGTAGTATGGTCGGCGGCGTTCAAGAGACCCAGTACTTC. Protein: CASSMVGGVQETQYF.

This chain joins TRBV12-3 or TRBV12-4 and TRBJ2-2, with TRBD1 matching over 12 bases. Germline trimming cut 5 bases from V and 6 bases from J; bases unmatched to any gene: 4. This CDR3 comprises 15 residues. CDR3 DNA sequence: TGTGCCAGCAGTCCCGGGACAGGGGGCCCCGGGGAGCTGTTTTTT. Protein product: CASSPGTGGPGELFF.

This clonotype was observed a handful of times. The chain joins TRBV28 to TRBJ2-5; 10 bases map to TRBD2. The CDR3 is made up of 16 amino acids. CDR1 and CDR2 from the germline V gene are MDHEN and SYDVKM. The V segment lost 5 bases and the J segment 5 bases; nucleotides outside the gene matches: 11. This CDR3 reads CASSLTSGYFGETQYF. For the CDR3, the DNA is TGTGCCAGCAGTCTGACTAGCGGGTACTTCGGGGAGACCCAGTACTTC.

This clonotype was seen just once. The J gene is TRBJ2-5, the V gene TRBV2; a weak D match, TRBD2 (7 bases). The end of the DNA is better explained by TRBJ2-1, so the J call may be wrong. CDR3 length: 13 residues. Germline CDR1 reads SNHLY; CDR2 reads FYNNEI. CDR3 in amino acids: CASIGGGAYEQFF. The CDR3, as DNA: TGTGCCAGCATTGGTGGGGGGGCATATGAGCAGTTCTTC.

This clonotype was seen once. V and J are TRBV5-1 and TRBJ2-1, with D perhaps TRBD1 or TRBD2 (5 bases each). CDR3 size: 14 residues. Trimming removed 2 bases from V and 5 bases from J, with 11 bases in between. Germline-derived CDR1 and CDR2 are SGHRS and YFSETQ. CDR3 DNA: TGCGCCAGCAGCTTCCGGGACGAGAACAATGAGCAGTTCTTC. Its translation is CASSFRDENNEQFF.

V and J are TRBV28 and TRBJ2-1; D unresolved. With 6 bases removed from V and 3 bases from J, the gap between germline ends came to 15 bases. The CDR3 has 15 amino acids. Germline loops: CDR1 MDHEN, CDR2 SYDVKM. As DNA, the CDR3 is TGTGCCAGCAGCCCCTCCAAGGTCGTCTACAATGAGCAGTTCTTC. It specifies CASSPSKVVYNEQFF.

This clonotype was counted between two and nine times. The V call is TRBV7-9, the J call TRBJ2-1; D ambiguous. Trimming took 6 bases from V and 6 from J, leaving 12 bases between them. Germline V gene lookup returns CDR1 SEHNR and CDR2 FQNEAQ (reference sequence). CDR3 length equals 13 residues. The CDR3 spells CASSPATSNEQFF. In DNA, the CDR3 is TGTGCCAGCAGTCCCGCGACTTCCAATGAGCAGTTCTTC.

The rearrangement links TRBV12-3 or TRBV12-4 to TRBJ1-6; D not certain. The CDR3 has 14 residues. Deletions cut 6 bases from V and 4 bases from J, with 10 bases between. The CDR3 coding sequence is TGTGCCAGCAGCCGGTCAGAGTATAATTCACCCCTCCACTTT. Translated, it gives CASSRSEYNSPLHF.

This clonotype has a handful of counts. J is TRBJ1-1 and V is TRBV5-1; the D gene is possibly TRBD1 (5 bases). Per germline, CDR1 SGHRS and CDR2 YFSETQ. CDR3 length: 15 amino acids. The V and J ends lost 1 base and 0 bases respectively, with 10 bases between them. CDR3 amino acids: CASSLQGSVNTEAFF. DNA for the CDR3: TGCGCCAGCAGCTTGCAGGGTTCGGTGAACACTGAAGCTTTCTTT.

This rearrangement joins TRBV19 to TRBJ1-4, with TRBD1 matching 7 bases. The germline V gene encodes CDR1 LNHDA and CDR2 SQIVND (reference sequence). CDR3 length equals 13 residues. Losses at the gene ends were 6 bases for V and 5 bases for J; bases not matched to a gene: 3. CDR3 nucleotides: TGTGCCAGTAGCGTGACAGGGAATGAAAAACTGTTTTTT. Translation: CASSVTGNEKLFF.

This clonotype has more than one count but fewer than ten. CDR3 sequence reads: CASSLLGAGANVLTF. The CDR3 nucleotides read TGTGCCAGCAGCTTACTAGGGGCTGGGGCCAACGTCCTGACTTTC. The V call is TRBV7-9, the J call TRBJ2-6, with D possibly matching TRBD1 (5 bases). The CDR3 has 15 residues. In germline, CDR1 is SEHNR, CDR2 FQNEAQ (reference sequence). The V gene lost 2 bases and the J gene lost 2 bases, with 7 bases spanning the gap.